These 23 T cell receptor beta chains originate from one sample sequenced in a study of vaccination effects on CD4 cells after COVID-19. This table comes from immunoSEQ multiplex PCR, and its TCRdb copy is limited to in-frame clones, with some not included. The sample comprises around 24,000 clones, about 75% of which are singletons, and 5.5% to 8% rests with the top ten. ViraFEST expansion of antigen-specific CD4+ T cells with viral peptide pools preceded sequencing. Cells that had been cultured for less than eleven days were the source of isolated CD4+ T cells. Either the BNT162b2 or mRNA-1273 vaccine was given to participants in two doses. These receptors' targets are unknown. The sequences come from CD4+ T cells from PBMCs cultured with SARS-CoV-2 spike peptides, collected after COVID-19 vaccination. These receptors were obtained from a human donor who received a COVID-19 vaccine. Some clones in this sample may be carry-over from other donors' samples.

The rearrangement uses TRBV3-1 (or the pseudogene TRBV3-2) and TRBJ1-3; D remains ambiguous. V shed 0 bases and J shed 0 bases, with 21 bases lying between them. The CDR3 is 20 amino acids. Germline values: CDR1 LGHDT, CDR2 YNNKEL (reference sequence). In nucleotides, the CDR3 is TGTGCCAGCAGCCAAGATTTTACCTATACTAGATCAAACTCTGGAAACACCATATATTTT. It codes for CASSQDFTYTRSNSGNTIYF.

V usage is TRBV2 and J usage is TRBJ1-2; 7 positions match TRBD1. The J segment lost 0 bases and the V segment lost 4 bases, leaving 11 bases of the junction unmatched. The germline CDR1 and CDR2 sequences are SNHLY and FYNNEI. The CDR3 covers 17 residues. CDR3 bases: TGTGCCAGCAGTGCATCTTCTGTCCAGGGGGCTAACTATGGCTACACCTTC. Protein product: CASSASSVQGANYGYTF.

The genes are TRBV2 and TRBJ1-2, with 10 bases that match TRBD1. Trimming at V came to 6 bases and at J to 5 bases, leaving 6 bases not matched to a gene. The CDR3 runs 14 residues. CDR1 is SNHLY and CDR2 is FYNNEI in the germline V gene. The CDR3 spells CASRGTGVWYGYTF. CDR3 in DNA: TGTGCCAGCAGGGGGACAGGGGTGTGGTATGGCTACACCTTC.

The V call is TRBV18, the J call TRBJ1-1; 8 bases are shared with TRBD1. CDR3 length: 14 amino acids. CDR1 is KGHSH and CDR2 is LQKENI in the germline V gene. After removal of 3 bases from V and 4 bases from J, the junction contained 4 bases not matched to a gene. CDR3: CASSPLDRGTEAFF. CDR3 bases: TGTGCCAGCTCACCTCTTGACAGGGGCACTGAAGCTTTCTTT.

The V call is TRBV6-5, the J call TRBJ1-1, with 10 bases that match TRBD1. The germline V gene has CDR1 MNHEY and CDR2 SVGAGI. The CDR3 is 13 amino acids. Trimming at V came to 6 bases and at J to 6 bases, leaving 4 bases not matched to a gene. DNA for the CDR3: TGTGCCAGCAGGGGACAGGGGAGGGCTGAAGCTTTCTTT. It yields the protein CASRGQGRAEAFF.

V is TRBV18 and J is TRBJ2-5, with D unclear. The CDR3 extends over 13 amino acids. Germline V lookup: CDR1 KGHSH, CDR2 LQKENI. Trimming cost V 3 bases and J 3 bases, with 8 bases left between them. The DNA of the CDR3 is TGTGCCAGCTCACCCTATGTGGAAGAGACCCAGTACTTC. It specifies CASSPYVEETQYF.

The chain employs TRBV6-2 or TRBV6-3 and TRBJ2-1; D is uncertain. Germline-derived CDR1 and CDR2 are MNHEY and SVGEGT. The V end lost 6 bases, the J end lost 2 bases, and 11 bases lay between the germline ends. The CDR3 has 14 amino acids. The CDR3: CASSRGYAYNEQFF. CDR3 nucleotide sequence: TGTGCCAGCAGCCGTGGTTACGCCTACAATGAGCAGTTCTTC.

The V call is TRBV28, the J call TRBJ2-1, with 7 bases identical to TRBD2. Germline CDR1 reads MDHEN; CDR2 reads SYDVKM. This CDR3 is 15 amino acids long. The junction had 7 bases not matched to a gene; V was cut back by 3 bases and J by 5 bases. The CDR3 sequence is CASSLSGIIDNEQFF. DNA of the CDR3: TGTGCCAGCAGTTTGAGCGGGATTATTGACAATGAGCAGTTCTTC. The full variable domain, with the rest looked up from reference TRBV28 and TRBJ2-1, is DVKVTQSSRYLVKRTGEKVFLECVQDMDHENMFWYRQDPGLGLRLIYFSYDVKMKEKGDIPEGYSVSREKKERFSLILESASTNQTSMYLCASSLSGIIDNEQFFGPGTRLTVL.

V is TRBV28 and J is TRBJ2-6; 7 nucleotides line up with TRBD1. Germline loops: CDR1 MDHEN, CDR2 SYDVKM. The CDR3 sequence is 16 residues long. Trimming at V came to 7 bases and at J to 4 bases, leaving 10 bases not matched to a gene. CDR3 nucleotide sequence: TGTGCCAGCAACCGACAGGGTTCAGCCGGGGCCAACGTCCTGACTTTC. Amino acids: CASNRQGSAGANVLTF.

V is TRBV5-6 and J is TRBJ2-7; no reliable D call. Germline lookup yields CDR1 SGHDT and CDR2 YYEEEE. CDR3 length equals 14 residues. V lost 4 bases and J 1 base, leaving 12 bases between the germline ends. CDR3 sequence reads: CASSMIGPSYEQYV. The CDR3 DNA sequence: TGTGCCAGCAGCATGATAGGGCCTTCCTACGAGCAGTACGTC.

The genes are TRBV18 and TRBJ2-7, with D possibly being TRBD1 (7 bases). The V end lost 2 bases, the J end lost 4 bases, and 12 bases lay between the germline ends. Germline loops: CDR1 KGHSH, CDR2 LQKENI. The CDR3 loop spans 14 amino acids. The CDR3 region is CASSPSRGRYEQYV. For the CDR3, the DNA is TGTGCCAGCTCACCAAGCAGGGGGAGGTACGAGCAGTACGTC.

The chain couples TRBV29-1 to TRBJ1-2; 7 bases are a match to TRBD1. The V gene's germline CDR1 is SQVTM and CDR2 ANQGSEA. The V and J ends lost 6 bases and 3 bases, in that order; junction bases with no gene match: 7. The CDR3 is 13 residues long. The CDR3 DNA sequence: TGCAGCGTGGGGGGCACAGGGGACTATGGCTACACCTTC. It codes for CSVGGTGDYGYTF.

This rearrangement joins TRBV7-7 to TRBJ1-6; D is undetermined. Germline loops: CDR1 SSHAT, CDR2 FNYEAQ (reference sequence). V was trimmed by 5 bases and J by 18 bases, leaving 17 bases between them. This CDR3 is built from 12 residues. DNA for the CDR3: TGTGCCAGCAGCCCAAGAGACGTAGGCCGCCACTTT. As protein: CASSPRDVGRHF.

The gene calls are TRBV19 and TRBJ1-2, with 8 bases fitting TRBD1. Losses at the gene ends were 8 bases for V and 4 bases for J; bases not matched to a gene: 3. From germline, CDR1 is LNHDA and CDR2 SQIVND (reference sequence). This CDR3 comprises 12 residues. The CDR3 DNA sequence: TGTGCCAGTGCAGGGGGCTTCTATGGCTACACCTTC. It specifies CASAGGFYGYTF.

The CDR3 DNA sequence: TGTGCCAGCACCGGCGCGCCCGGGGAGGGTACGCAGTATTTT. Protein sequence: CASTGAPGEGTQYF. The chain has TRBV5-4 and TRBJ2-3; 7 bases agree with TRBD2. With V trimmed by 6 bases and J by 8 bases, 12 bases remained unmatched. This CDR3 spans 14 amino acids. Germline V gene lookup returns CDR1 SGHNT and CDR2 YYREEE (reference sequence).

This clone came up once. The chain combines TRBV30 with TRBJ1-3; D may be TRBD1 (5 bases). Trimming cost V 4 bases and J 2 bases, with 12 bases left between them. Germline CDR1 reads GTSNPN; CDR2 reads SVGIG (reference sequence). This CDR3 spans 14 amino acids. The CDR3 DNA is TGTGCCTGGACGCAGGGCTGGGCTGGAAACACCATATATTTT. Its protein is CAWTQGWAGNTIYF.

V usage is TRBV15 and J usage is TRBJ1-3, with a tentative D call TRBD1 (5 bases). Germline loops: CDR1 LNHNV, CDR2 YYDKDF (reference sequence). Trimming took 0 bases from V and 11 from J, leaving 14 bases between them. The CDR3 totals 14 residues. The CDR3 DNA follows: TGTGCCACCAGCAGAGAGGGGCTCTCTGGAGCCATATATTTT. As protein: CATSREGLSGAIYF. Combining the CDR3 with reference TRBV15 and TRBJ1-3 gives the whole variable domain DAMVIQNPRYQVTQFGKPVTLSCSQTLNHNVMYWYQQKSSQAPKLLFHYYDKDFNNEADTPDNFQSRRPNTSFCFLDIRSPGLGDTAMYLCATSREGLSGAIYFGEGSWLTVV.

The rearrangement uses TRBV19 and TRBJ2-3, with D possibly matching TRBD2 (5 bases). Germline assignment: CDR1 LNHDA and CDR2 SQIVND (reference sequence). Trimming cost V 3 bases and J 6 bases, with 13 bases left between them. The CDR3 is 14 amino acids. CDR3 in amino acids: CASSITRARDTQYF. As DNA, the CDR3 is TGTGCCAGTAGTATCACGCGGGCGCGGGATACGCAGTATTTT.

In DNA form, the CDR3 reads TGTGCCAGCAGCCAAGATGGAGAAGATACGCAGTATTTT. It is translated as CASSQDGEDTQYF. This chain joins TRBV4-2 and TRBJ2-3; D gene uncertain. V was pared by 0 bases and J by 5 bases, with 6 bases between. CDR1 LGHNA and CDR2 YNFKEQ come from the germline V gene. The CDR3 has 13 residues.

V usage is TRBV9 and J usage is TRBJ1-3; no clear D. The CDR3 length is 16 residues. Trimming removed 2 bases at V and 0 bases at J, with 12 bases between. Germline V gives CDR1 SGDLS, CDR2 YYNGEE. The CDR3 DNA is TGTGCCAGCAGCGTTTCAAACAGCGCCTCTGGAAACACCATATATTTT. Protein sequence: CASSVSNSASGNTIYF.

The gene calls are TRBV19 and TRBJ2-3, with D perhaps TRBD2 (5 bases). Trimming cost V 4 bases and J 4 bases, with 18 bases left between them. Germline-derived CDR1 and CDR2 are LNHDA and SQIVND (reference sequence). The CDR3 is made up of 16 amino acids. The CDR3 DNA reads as TGTGCCAGTAGTACCTTCGGGGAGATTTTGGCAGATACGCAGTATTTT. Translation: CASSTFGEILADTQYF. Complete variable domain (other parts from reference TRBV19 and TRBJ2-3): DGGITQSPKYLFRKEGQNVTLSCEQNLNHDAMYWYRQDPGQGLRLIYYSQIVNDFQKGDIAEGYSVSREKKESFPLTVTSAQKNPTAFYLCASSTFGEILADTQYFGPGTRLTVL.

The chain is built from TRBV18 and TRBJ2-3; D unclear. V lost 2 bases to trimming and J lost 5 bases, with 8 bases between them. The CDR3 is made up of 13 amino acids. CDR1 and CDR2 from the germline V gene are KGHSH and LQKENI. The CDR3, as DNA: TGTGCCAGCTCACCATTAAGGGAAGATACGCAGTATTTT. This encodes CASSPLREDTQYF.

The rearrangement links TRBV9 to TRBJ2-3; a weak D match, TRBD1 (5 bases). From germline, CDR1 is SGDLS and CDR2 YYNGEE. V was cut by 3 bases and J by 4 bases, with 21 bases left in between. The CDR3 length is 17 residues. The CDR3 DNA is TGTGCCAGCAGCGCGACAGCTAGGAGAAGCGCGGCAGATACGCAGTATTTT. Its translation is CASSATARRSAADTQYF.